These T cell receptor beta chains were read from a single sample in a study of CD8 T cells in Susac syndrome. In TCRdb, the immunoSEQ multiplex PCR reads were re-called with MiXCR into one record per CDR3 protein. The top ten hold approximately 0.073% of the sample, which has about 150,000 distinct CDR3 sequences, about 91% seen once. The sequencing sample was made of CD4+ T cells from PBMCs. All receptors come from a human donor in good health. The CDR3 runs from the conserved cysteine through the conserved F or W. A D gene is named only where the DNA matches it firmly. Clone size is given for some rows only: seen once, a few or many times, or a class if the clone is expanded.

J	D	V	size	DNA	CDR3
TRBJ1-1	.	TRBV6-2/TRBV6-3	.	TGTGCCAGCAGTTACACGGGACACTACACTGAAGCTTTCTTT	CASSYTGHYTEAFF
TRBJ2-3	.	TRBV19	.	TGTGCCAGTAGTGGGGCCGGGGCAACGGGGACGCAGTATTTT	CASSGAGATGTQYF
TRBJ1-2	.	TRBV12-3/TRBV12-4	.	TGTGCCAGCAGTTTATTCCTCGGTGGCTACACCTTC	CASSLFLGGYTF
TRBJ2-1	TRBD1	TRBV7-2	.	TGTGCCAGCAGCTCAGCACCGGGACAGGGGTTTTTTGATGAGCAGTTCTTC	CASSSAPGQGFFDEQFF
TRBJ2-1	TRBD2	TRBV7-3	.	TGTGCCAGCAGCTTGACTAGCGGCTGGGATGAGCAGTTCTTC	CASSLTSGWDEQFF
TRBJ2-3	.	TRBV15	.	TGTGCCACCAGCACCACCGGACGGGCCCTTAGCACAGATACGCAGTATTTT	CATSTTGRALSTDTQYF
TRBJ2-5	.	TRBV18	.	TGTGCCAGCTCACCAATCCAGGGGCAAGAGACCCAGTACTTC	CASSPIQGQETQYF
TRBJ1-3	.	TRBV6-5	once	TGTGCCAGCAGTTTGGTCTCTGGAAACACCATATATTTT	CASSLVSGNTIYF
TRBJ2-1	.	TRBV5-1	.	TGCGCCAGCAGCTTCCGCATCATCCTCCGGAACAGGGCCCACAATGAGCAGTTCTTC	CASSFRIILRNRAHNEQFF
TRBJ2-1	TRBD2	TRBV7-2	.	TGTGCCAGCAGCCCCGCAGGCGGGAGCCTCTGCAATGAGCAGTTCTTC	CASSPAGGSLCNEQFF
TRBJ2-7	.	TRBV6-1	once	TGTGCCAGCAGTGTACACTACGAGCAGTACTTC	CASSVHYEQYF
TRBJ2-4	.	TRBV30	.	TGTGCCTGGAGGCAGGGACACCGGGGGAGAAACATTCAGTACTTC	CAWRQGHRGRNIQYF
TRBJ2-7	TRBD2	TRBV5-1	.	TGCGCCAGCAGCCGTAGTAGCGGGGTAAACTACGAGCAGTACTTC	CASSRSSGVNYEQYF
TRBJ2-3	.	TRBV9	once	TGTGCCAGCAGCGTAGCGGGACTCACCGATACGCAGTATTTT	CASSVAGLTDTQYF
TRBJ2-3	.	TRBV10-1	.	TGCGCCAGAAGAGAAAGGACAGATACGCAGTATTTT	CARRERTDTQYF
TRBJ2-3	.	TRBV7-9	.	TGTGCCAGCAGCTTAGCGTCTAGAGGCACAGATACGCAGTATTTT	CASSLASRGTDTQYF
TRBJ2-7	.	TRBV24-1	.	TGTGCCACCAGTGATCGCCGTACCCCAGGGACCCCTGACGAGCAGTACTTC	CATSDRRTPGTPDEQYF
TRBJ1-1	TRBD1	TRBV5-1	.	TGCGCCAGCAGCTTCTCACCGGGACAGGGCTTCACTGAAGCTTTCTTT	CASSFSPGQGFTEAFF
TRBJ2-7	.	TRBV30	.	TGTGCCTGGAGTGTACACCGGGGCGGAGACGAGCAGTACTTC	CAWSVHRGGDEQYF
TRBJ1-5	.	TRBV7-2	.	TGTGCCAGCAGCACTAGTGGGGGTGGGGGCAATCAGCCCCAGCATTTT	CASSTSGGGGNQPQHF
TRBJ2-1	.	TRBV6-5	few	TGTGCCAGCAGCCGGTCCTACAATGAGCAGTTCTTC	CASSRSYNEQFF
TRBJ2-1	TRBD2	TRBV3-1	.	TGTGCCAGCAGCAAAGCGGGAGGGCCCCACAATGAGCAGTTCTTC	CASSKAGGPHNEQFF
TRBJ2-7	TRBD2	TRBV3-1	.	TGTGCCAGCAGCCAAGGGGGGACTAGCGGTTACGAGCAGTACTTC	CASSQGGTSGYEQYF
TRBJ2-2	TRBD2	TRBV7-9	.	TGTGCCAGCAGCTTAGAACTAGCGGCCGGGGAGCTGTTTTTT	CASSLELAAGELFF
TRBJ1-3	.	TRBV20-1	.	TGCAGTGCGTCCGACACGAACTCTGGAAACACCATATATTTT	CSASDTNSGNTIYF
TRBJ2-7	TRBD2	TRBV20-1	.	TGCAGTGCTAGAGCCTTCCTAGCGGGGGCTTCCTACGAGCAGTACTTC	CSARAFLAGASYEQYF
TRBJ2-5	.	TRBV6-2/TRBV6-3	.	TGTGCCAGCAGTCCCGGAAAGACCCAGTACTTC	CASSPGKTQYF
TRBJ2-1	.	TRBV5-1	.	TGCGCCAGCAGCTTGGAGGCGGCCTCCCGATTCCATGAGCAGTTCTTC	CASSLEAASRFHEQFF
TRBJ1-1	.	TRBV3-1	.	TGTGCCAGCAGCCAAGATTCGGGGGGAAGAATCGCTGAAGCTTTCTTT	CASSQDSGGRIAEAFF
TRBJ1-2	.	TRBV30	.	TGTGCCTGGAGTGTACAGGCCCAAGAGACCTTC	CAWSVQAQETF
TRBJ2-6	.	TRBV5-1	.	TGCGCCAGCAGCTTGGCCGCTCACTCTGGGGCCAACGTCCTGACTTTC	CASSLAAHSGANVLTF
TRBJ1-5	.	TRBV28	.	TGTGCCAGCAGCTCACCTTATAGCAATCAGCCCCAGCATTTT	CASSSPYSNQPQHF
TRBJ1-5	TRBD1	TRBV5-1	.	TGCGCCAGCAGTGGACAGGGGATTTATCAGCCCCAGCATTTT	CASSGQGIYQPQHF
TRBJ2-7	.	TRBV29-1	.	TGCAGCGTACCTCGGGGGGCTGGCGAGCAGTACTTC	CSVPRGAGEQYF
TRBJ2-7	.	TRBV9	.	TGTGCCAGCAGCGTAGCGGGCATCTCTGGCTACGAGCAGTACTTC	CASSVAGISGYEQYF
TRBJ2-7	TRBD1	TRBV12-3/TRBV12-4	.	TGTGCCAGCAGCCCGGACAGGGACCCTACGGGTGAGCAGTACTTC	CASSPDRDPTGEQYF
TRBJ1-1	.	TRBV20-1	.	TGCAGTGCTACCCAGGGTACGGTTACTGAAGCTTTCTTT	CSATQGTVTEAFF
TRBJ2-7	TRBD1	TRBV5-1	.	TGCGCCAGCAGAGGTTCGGGACAGGGGACTGACGAGCAGTACTTC	CASRGSGQGTDEQYF
TRBJ2-7	.	TRBV4-1	once	TGCGCCAGCAGCCAAGTGTTAGGGAGAAGCTCCTACGAGCAGTACTTC	CASSQVLGRSSYEQYF
TRBJ1-4	.	TRBV18	.	TGTGCCAGCTCACCACCAGGAACTAATGAAAAACTGTTTTTT	CASSPPGTNEKLFF
TRBJ2-1	.	TRBV3-1	.	TGTGCCAGCAGCCCGGGCTCCTACAATGAGCAGTTCTTC	CASSPGSYNEQFF
TRBJ2-7	.	TRBV5-6	.	TGTGCCAGCAGCTTGGAACAGGGCGGGAGCTCCTACGAGCAGTACTTC	CASSLEQGGSSYEQYF
TRBJ1-4	TRBD1	TRBV4-3	.	TGCGCCAGCAGCCTCTCGGACAGGGGCGGGGAAAAACTGTTTTTT	CASSLSDRGGEKLFF
TRBJ1-2	.	TRBV2	.	TGTGCCAGCAGTGGCGGGGGCGACTATGGCTACACCTTC	CASSGGGDYGYTF
TRBJ2-7	.	TRBV2	once	TGTGCCAGCAGTCGACCAGGGAGAAACGAGCAGTACTTC	CASSRPGRNEQYF
TRBJ1-1	.	TRBV29-1	.	TGCAGCTCTCGGGAGCCGCTCGTGAACACTGAAGCTTTCTTT	CSSREPLVNTEAFF
TRBJ2-7	.	TRBV28	.	TGTGCCAGCAGTCCCCCCGGGACTTCTATCTACGAGCAGTACTTC	CASSPPGTSIYEQYF
TRBJ2-3	.	TRBV27	.	TGTGCCAGCACCGCTGGGCTCTCAAGCACAGATACGCAGTATTTT	CASTAGLSSTDTQYF
TRBJ2-5	.	TRBV5-1	.	TGCGCCAGCAGCTTGAGGGGGATGGAGACCCAGTACTTC	CASSLRGMETQYF
TRBJ1-1	.	TRBV20-1	.	TGCAGTGCTAAGTTGGCAGCTCTGAACACTGAAGCTTTCTTT	CSAKLAALNTEAFF